These T cell receptor beta chains were read from a single sample in a study of cytomegalovirus exposure and HLA in healthy donors. Data came from immunoSEQ multiplex PCR; TCRdb stores just in-frame clones and leaves some out. This sample yields 150,000 to 200,000 clones, of which 82% are seen a single time; about 10% belongs to the top ten. Sequencing used PBMCs. The source is a man aged 50-59 years in good health and CMV-seropositive. The CDR3 runs from the conserved cysteine through the conserved F or W. D genes are given only for firm matches. Clone size appears in some rows only: once, few, many, or a class for an expanded clone.

j_gene,len,abundance,v_gene,d_gene,CDR3nt,CDR3aa
TRBJ2-2,16,NA,TRBV11-2,NA,TGTGCCAGCAGCCGTTCTACAGGATCGAACACCGGGGAGCTGTTTTTT,CASSRSTGSNTGELFF
TRBJ1-3,16,NA,TRBV6-6,NA,TGTGCCAGCAGTTACGCGGAAATTGGTGCTGGAAACACCATATATTTT,CASSYAEIGAGNTIYF
TRBJ2-1,18,NA,TRBV14,NA,TGTGCCAGCAGCCAAGATTTTAGCACTTCCGGCTCCTACAATGAGCAGTTCTTC,CASSQDFSTSGSYNEQFF
TRBJ2-3,16,NA,TRBV28,TRBD2,TGTGCCAGCAGTACCCCTAGCGGGGGGGCCACAGATACGCAGTATTTT,CASSTPSGGATDTQYF
TRBJ2-7,15,NA,TRBV19,NA,TGTGCCAGTACACCTGGAGCGGGCCCCTCCTACGAGCAGTACTTC,CASTPGAGPSYEQYF
TRBJ2-5,14,NA,TRBV5-1,NA,TGCGCCAGCAGCCTACCGGGTGCCGAAGAGACCCAGTACTTC,CASSLPGAEETQYF
TRBJ2-3,14,NA,TRBV29-1,TRBD2,TGCAGCGCGGAGGCGGGAGCGGGGACAGATACGCAGTATTTT,CSAEAGAGTDTQYF
TRBJ2-7,16,NA,TRBV9,TRBD2,TGTGCCAGCAGCGGAGTACCTAGCGGACCCTCCTACGAGCAGTACTTC,CASSGVPSGPSYEQYF
TRBJ2-7,15,NA,TRBV28,NA,TGTGCCAGCACTCTCCGTCTAGCCCGCTCCTACGAGCAGTACTTC,CASTLRLARSYEQYF
TRBJ2-7,15,once,TRBV5-1,NA,TGCGCCAGCAGCTTGGCATTATCCCGGACAAGCGAGCAGTACTTC,CASSLALSRTSEQYF
TRBJ2-1,14,NA,TRBV30,TRBD1,TGTACCCTCAGGGGACAGGGTGGTCTAGATGCTCAGTTCTTC,CTLRGQGGLDAQFF
TRBJ1-2,13,NA,TRBV5-6,NA,TGTGCCAGCAGCTCGGGGGTCTCAGGTGGCTACACCTTC,CASSSGVSGGYTF
TRBJ2-2,14,NA,TRBV7-3,NA,TGTGCCAGCAGCCAATGGCCGAACACCGGGGAGCTGTTTTTT,CASSQWPNTGELFF
TRBJ1-2,14,NA,TRBV6-5,NA,TGTGCCAGCAACAGCCAGGGGCGCGACTATGGCTACACCTTC,CASNSQGRDYGYTF
TRBJ2-7,13,NA,TRBV7-9,TRBD1,TGTGCCAGCAGCCCGACAGGGCCCTACGAGCAGTACTTC,CASSPTGPYEQYF
TRBJ1-5,13,NA,TRBV7-2,NA,TGTGCCAGCAGCTTGGGGGAGGCTCAGCCCCAGCATTTT,CASSLGEAQPQHF
TRBJ1-2,15,NA,TRBV2,NA,TGTGCCAGCAGTCAAGTCCCCAGGGGCGACTATGGCTACACCTTC,CASSQVPRGDYGYTF
TRBJ2-7,15,NA,TRBV5-4,NA,TGTGCCAGCAGCTTCGGCGGGAATCCAGACTACGAGCAGTACTTC,CASSFGGNPDYEQYF